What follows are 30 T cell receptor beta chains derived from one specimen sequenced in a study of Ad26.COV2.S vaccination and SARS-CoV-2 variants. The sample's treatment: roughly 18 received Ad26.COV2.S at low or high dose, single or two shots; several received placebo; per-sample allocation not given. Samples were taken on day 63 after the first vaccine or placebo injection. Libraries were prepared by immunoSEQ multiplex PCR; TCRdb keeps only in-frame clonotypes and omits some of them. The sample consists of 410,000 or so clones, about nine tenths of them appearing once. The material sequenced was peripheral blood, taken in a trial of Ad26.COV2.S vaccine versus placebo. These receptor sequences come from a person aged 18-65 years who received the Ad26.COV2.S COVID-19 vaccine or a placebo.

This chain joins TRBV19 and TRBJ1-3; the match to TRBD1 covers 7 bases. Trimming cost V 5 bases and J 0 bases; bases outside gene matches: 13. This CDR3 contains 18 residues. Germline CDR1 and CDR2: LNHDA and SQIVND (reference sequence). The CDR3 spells CASSRQGRSSGSGNTIYF. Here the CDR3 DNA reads TGTGCCAGTAGTCGACAGGGAAGGTCTTCGGGCTCTGGAAACACCATATATTTT.

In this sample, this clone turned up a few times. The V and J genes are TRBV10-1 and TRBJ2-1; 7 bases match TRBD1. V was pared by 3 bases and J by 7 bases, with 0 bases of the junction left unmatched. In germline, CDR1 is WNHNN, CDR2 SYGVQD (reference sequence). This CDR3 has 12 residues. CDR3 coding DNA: TGCGCCAGCAGTGACAGGGGGAATGAGCAGTTCTTC. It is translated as CASSDRGNEQFF.

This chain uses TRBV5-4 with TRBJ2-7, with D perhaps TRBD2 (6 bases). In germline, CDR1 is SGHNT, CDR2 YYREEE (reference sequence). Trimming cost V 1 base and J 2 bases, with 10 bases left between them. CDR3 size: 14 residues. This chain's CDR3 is CASSLQLAAYEQYF. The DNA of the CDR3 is TGTGCCAGCAGCTTGCAACTAGCCGCCTACGAGCAGTACTTC.

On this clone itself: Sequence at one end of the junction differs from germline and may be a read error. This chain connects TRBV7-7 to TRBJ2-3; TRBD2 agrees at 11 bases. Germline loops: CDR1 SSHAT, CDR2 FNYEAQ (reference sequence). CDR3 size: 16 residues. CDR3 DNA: TGTGCTAGCAGCCCCTGGACTAGCGGGAGCACAGATACGCAGTATTTT. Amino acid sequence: CASSPWTSGSTDTQYF.

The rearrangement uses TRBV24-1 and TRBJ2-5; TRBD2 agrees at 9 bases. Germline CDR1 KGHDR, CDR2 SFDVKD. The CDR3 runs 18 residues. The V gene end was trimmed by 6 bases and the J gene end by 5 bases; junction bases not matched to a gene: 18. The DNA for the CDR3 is TGTGCCACCAGTTTCATTTTAGGGCTCGTAGCGGGAGTGGAGACCCAGTACTTC. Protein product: CATSFILGLVAGVETQYF.

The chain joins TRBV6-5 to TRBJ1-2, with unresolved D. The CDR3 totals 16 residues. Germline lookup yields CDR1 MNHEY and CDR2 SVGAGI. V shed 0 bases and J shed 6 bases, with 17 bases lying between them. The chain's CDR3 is CASSYSEVAGFDGYTF. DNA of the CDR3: TGTGCCAGCAGTTACTCGGAGGTAGCGGGTTTTGATGGCTACACCTTC.

The CDR3 is CAWSASGRLAETQYF. The CDR3 region has the DNA TGTGCCTGGAGTGCCTCAGGGCGGTTGGCGGAGACCCAGTACTTC. This sequence joins TRBV30 and TRBJ2-5, with D perhaps matching TRBD1 (5 bases). Germline CDR1 is GTSNPN and CDR2 is SVGIG (reference sequence). The CDR3 has 15 amino acids. The V end lost 1 base, the J end lost 5 bases, and 17 bases lay between the germline ends.

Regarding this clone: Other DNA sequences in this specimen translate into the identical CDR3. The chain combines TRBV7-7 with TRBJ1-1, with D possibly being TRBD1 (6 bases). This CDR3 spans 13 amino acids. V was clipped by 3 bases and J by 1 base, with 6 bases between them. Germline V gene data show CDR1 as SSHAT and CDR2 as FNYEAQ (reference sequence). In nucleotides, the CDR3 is TGTGCCAGCAGCTTGGACAGGAACACTGAAGCTTTCTTT. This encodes CASSLDRNTEAFF.

CDR3 sequence: CASSPSDNRHYNEQFF. CDR3 nucleotides: TGCGCCAGCAGCCCCTCAGACAATCGACACTACAATGAGCAGTTCTTC. The V and J genes are TRBV4-3 and TRBJ2-1, with no clear D. Germline lookup yields CDR1 LGHNA and CDR2 YSLEER. Trimming stripped 4 bases from V and 3 bases from J, with 16 bases between. The CDR3 sequence is 16 residues long.

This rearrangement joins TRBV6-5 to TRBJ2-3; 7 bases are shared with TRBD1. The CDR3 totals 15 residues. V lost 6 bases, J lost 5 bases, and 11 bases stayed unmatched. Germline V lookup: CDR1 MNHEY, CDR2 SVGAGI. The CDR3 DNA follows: TGTGCCAGCAGAGTCCTTGGGACAGTCGGAGATACGCAGTATTTT. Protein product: CASRVLGTVGDTQYF.

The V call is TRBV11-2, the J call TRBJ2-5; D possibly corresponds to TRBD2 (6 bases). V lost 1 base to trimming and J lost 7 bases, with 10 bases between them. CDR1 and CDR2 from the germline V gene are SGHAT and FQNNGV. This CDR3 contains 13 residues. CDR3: CASSLGLEATQYF. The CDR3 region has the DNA TGTGCCAGCAGCTTAGGACTAGAGGCGACCCAGTACTTC.

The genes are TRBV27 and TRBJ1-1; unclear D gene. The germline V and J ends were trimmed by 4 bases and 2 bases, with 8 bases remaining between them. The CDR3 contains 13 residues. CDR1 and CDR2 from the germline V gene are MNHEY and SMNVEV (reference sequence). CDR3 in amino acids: CASSYQVNTEAFF. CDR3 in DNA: TGTGCCAGCAGTTACCAGGTAAACACTGAAGCTTTCTTT.

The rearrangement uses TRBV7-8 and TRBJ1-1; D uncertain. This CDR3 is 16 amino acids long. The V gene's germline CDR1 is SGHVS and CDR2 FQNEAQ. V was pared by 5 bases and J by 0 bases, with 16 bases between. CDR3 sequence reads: CASSIRASNLNTEAFF. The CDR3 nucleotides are TGTGCCAGCAGCATCCGGGCCTCAAATTTGAACACTGAAGCTTTCTTT. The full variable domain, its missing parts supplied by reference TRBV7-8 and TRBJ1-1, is GAGVSQSPRYKVAKRGQDVALRCDPISGHVSLFWYQQALGQGPEFLTYFQNEAQLDKSGLPSDRFFAERPEGSVSTLKIQRTQQEDSAVYLCASSIRASNLNTEAFFGQGTRLTVV.

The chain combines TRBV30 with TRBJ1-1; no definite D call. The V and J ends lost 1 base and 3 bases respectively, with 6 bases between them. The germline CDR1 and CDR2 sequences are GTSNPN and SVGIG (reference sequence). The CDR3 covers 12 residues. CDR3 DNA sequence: TGTGCCTGGAGTGCCAGCTACACTGAAGCTTTCTTT. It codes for CAWSASYTEAFF.

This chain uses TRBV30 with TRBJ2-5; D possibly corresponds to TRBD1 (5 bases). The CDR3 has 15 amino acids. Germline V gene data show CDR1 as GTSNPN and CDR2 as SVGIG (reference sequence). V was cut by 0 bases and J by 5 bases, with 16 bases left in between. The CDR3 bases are TGTGCCTGGAGTGTAGGGGCCGCAAAGGGGGAGACCCAGTACTTC. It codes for CAWSVGAAKGETQYF.

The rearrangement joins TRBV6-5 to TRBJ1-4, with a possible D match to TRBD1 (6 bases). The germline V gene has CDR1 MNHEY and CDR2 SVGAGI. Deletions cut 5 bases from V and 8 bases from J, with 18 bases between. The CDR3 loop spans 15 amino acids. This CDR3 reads CASSHAQGSEEKLFF. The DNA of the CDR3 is TGTGCCAGCAGTCACGCCCAGGGGTCGGAGGAAAAACTGTTTTTT.

CDR3 loop: CAIASGSYEQYF. The CDR3 DNA follows: TGTGCCATCGCTAGCGGGAGCTACGAGCAGTACTTC. The rearrangement uses TRBV10-3 and TRBJ2-7; 10 bases line up with TRBD2. CDR1 ENHRY and CDR2 SYGVKD come from the germline V gene. Trimming removed 8 bases from V and 3 bases from J; junction bases left unmatched: 1. The CDR3 is 12 amino acids.

For the CDR3, the DNA is TGTGCCAGAAGGGCTCATTACGAGCAGTACTTC. Protein sequence: CARRAHYEQYF. The chain employs TRBV6-5 and TRBJ2-7; no clear D gene. This CDR3 has 11 amino acids. V lost 9 bases and J lost 4, with 10 bases in between. Per germline, CDR1 MNHEY and CDR2 SVGAGI.

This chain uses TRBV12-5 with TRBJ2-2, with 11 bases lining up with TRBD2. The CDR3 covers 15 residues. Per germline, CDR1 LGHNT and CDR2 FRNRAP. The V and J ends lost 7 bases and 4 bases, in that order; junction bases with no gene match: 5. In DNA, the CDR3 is TGTGCTAGTGAGACTAGCGGGATCGGCACCGGGGAGCTGTTTTTT. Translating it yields CASETSGIGTGELFF.

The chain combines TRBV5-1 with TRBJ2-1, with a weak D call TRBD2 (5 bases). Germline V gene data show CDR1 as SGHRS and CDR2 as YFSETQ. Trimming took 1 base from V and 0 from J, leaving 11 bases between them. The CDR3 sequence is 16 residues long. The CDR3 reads CASSLLMGSSYNEQFF. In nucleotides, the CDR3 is TGCGCCAGCAGCTTGTTGATGGGGAGCTCCTACAATGAGCAGTTCTTC.

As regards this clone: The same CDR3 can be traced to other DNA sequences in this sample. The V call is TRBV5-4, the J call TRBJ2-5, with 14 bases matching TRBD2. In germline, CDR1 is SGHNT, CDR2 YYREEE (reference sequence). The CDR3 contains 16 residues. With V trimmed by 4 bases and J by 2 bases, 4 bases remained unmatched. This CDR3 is CASSGGTSGRQETQYF. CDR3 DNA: TGTGCCAGCAGCGGTGGGACTAGCGGGAGACAAGAGACCCAGTACTTC. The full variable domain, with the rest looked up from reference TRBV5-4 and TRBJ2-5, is ETGVTQSPTHLIKTRGQQVTLRCSSQSGHNTVSWYQQALGQGPQFIFQYYREEENGRGNFPPRFSGLQFPNYSSELNVNALELDDSALYLCASSGGTSGRQETQYFGPGTRLLVL.

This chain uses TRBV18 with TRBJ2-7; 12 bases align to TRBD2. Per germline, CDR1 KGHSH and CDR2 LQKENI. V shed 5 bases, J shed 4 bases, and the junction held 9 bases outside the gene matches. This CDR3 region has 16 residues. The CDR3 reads CASSERGLAGPYEQYF. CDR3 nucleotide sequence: TGTGCCAGCTCAGAGAGGGGACTAGCGGGTCCGTACGAGCAGTACTTC. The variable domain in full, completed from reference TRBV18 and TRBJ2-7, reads NAGVMQNPRHLVRRRGQEARLRCSPMKGHSHVYWYRQLPEEGLKFMVYLQKENIIDESGMPKERFSAEFPKEGPSILRIQQVVRGDSAAYFCASSERGLAGPYEQYFGPGTRLTVT.

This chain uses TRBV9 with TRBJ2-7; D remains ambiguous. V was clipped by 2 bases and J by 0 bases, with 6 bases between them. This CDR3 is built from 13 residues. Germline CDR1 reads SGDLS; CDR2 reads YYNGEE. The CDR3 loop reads CASSVGFSYEQYF. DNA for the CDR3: TGTGCCAGCAGCGTTGGCTTCTCCTACGAGCAGTACTTC.

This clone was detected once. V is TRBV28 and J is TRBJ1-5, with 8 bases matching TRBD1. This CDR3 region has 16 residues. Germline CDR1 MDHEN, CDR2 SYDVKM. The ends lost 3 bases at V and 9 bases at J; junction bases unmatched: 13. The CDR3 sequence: CASSLARNRGDRPQHF. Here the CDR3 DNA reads TGTGCCAGCAGTTTGGCCAGAAACAGGGGGGATCGGCCCCAGCATTTT.

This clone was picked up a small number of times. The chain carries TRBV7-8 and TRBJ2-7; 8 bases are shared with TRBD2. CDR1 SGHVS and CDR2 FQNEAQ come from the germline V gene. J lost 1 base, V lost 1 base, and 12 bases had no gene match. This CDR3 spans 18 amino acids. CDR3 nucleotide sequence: TGTGCCAGCAGCTTAGAAGTTAGCGGGGCCTTTCATTCCTACGAGCAGTACTTC. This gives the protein CASSLEVSGAFHSYEQYF.

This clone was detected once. As DNA, the CDR3 is TGTGCCAGCAGCCGTACCCCGGGCACTGAAGCTTTCTTT. Its protein is CASSRTPGTEAFF. The chain combines TRBV7-9 with TRBJ1-1; D call uncertain. CDR1 SEHNR and CDR2 FQNEAQ come from the germline V gene (reference sequence). This CDR3 region has 13 residues. The V and J ends lost 5 bases and 4 bases respectively, with 11 bases between them.

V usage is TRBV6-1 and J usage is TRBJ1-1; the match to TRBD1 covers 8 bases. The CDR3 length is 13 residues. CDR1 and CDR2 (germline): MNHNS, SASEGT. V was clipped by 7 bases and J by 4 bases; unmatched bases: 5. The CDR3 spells CASTDRAGTEAFF. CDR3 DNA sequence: TGTGCCAGCACGGACAGGGCGGGCACTGAAGCTTTCTTT.

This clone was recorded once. The CDR3 is CASSLTGQSSYEQYF. CDR3 nucleotides: TGTGCCAGCAGTTTAACGGGACAAAGCTCCTACGAGCAGTACTTC. The chain links TRBV27 to TRBJ2-7; D is possibly TRBD1 (6 bases). Trimming cost V 2 bases and J 0 bases, with 11 bases left between them. This CDR3 region has 15 residues. Germline lookup yields CDR1 MNHEY and CDR2 SMNVEV (reference sequence).

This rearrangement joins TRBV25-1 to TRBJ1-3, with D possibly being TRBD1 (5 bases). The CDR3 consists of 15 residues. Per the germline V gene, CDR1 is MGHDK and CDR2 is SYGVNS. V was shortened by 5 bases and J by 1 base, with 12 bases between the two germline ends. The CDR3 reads CASSQSGDSGNTIYF. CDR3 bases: TGTGCCAGCAGTCAGTCGGGGGATTCTGGAAACACCATATATTTT.

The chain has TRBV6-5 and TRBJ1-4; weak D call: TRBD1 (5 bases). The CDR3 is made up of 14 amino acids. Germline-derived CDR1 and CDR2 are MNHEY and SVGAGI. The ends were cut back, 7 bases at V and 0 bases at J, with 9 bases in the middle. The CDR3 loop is CASTKTATNEKLFF. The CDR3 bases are TGTGCCAGCACCAAGACAGCAACTAATGAAAAACTGTTTTTT.